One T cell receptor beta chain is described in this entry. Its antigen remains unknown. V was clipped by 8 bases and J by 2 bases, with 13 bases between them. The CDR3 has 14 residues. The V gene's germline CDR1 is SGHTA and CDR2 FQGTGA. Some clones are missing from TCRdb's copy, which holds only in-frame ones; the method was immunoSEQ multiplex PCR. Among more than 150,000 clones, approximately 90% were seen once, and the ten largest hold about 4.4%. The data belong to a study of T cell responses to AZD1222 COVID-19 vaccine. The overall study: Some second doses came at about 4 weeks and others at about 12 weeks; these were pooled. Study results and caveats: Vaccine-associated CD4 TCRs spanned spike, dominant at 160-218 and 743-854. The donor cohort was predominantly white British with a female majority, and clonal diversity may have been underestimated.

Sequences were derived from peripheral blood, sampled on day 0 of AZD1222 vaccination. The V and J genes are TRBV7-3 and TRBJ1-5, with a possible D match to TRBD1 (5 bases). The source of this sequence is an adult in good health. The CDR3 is CASAQGPGNQPQHF. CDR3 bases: TGTGCCAGCGCCCAGGGACCGGGCAATCAGCCCCAGCATTTT. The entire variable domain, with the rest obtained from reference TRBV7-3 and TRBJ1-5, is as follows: GAGVSQTPSNKVTEKGKYVELRCDPISGHTALYWYRQSLGQGPEFLIYFQGTGAADDSGLPNDRFFAVRPEGSVSTLKIQRTERGDSAVYLCASAQGPGNQPQHFGDGTRLSIL.